This T cell receptor (beta chain) was recorded in a study of Graves' ophthalmopathy and Graves' hyperthyroidism. Study-level findings and limits: Blood also harbored most expanded thyroid clonotypes above 0.001 frequency.

The CDR3 spans 14 residues. Germline CDR1 reads GTSNPN; CDR2 reads SVGIG (reference sequence). V was trimmed by 2 bases and J by 7 bases, leaving 12 bases between them. This clonotype was recorded many times. Antigen specificity is unknown. The authors amplified TCR beta CDR3 regions, and they did so from RNA transcripts for repertoire sequencing. RT-PCR was first run with HTBI primers, then multiplex PCR in a second round. TCRdb analysed the multiplex PCR reads with MiXCR anew, one entry per CDR3 protein. The top ten hold 9.8% of the sample, which has roughly 500,000 distinct CDR3 sequences, roughly an eighth seen once.

The source is a woman in her 30s with Graves' ophthalmopathy. Sequencing was performed on blood. The genes are TRBV30 and TRBJ1-6; TRBD1 might be the D (5 bases). DNA for the CDR3: TGTGCCTGGAGTTTAGGGGTCGGGAATTCACCCCTCCACTTT. Protein: CAWSLGVGNSPLHF.